The 30 T cell receptor beta chains in this list originate from one sample, sequenced in a study of early T cells in non-severe SARS-CoV-2 infection. Each CDR3 protein gets one entry after TCRdb re-called the 5' RACE reads with MiXCR. The sample consists of about 66,000 distinct CDR3 sequences, less than 15% of them appearing once. Sequenced input: whole blood. The receptor set was obtained from an adult who was a healthcare worker with PCR-confirmed SARS-CoV-2 infection or an uninfected control (not recorded which).

CDR3 bases: TGCAGCGTTAAGGCAGGTGATCAGCCCCAGCATTTT. Its protein product is CSVKAGDQPQHF. J is TRBJ1-5 and V is TRBV29-1; D gene uncertain. The CDR3 spans 12 residues. V lost 5 bases and J 5 bases, leaving 10 bases between the germline ends. Looked up from germline, CDR1 is SQVTM and CDR2 is ANQGSEA.

The chain combines TRBV29-1 with TRBJ1-2; D is ambiguous. The V end lost 0 bases, the J end lost 0 bases, and 14 bases lay between the germline ends. Germline loops: CDR1 SQVTM, CDR2 ANQGSEA. This CDR3 comprises 16 residues. The CDR3 DNA follows: TGCAGCGTTGAAGATACTGCCGGCCTGGCTAACTATGGCTACACCTTC. Translating it yields CSVEDTAGLANYGYTF.

By proportion, this clonotype is medium-sized (0.01 to 0.1%). The chain uses TRBV4-1 and TRBJ2-5; 9 positions match TRBD2. Trimming took 5 bases from V and 7 from J; bases not matched to a gene: 14. This CDR3 spans 16 amino acids. CDR1 is MGHRA, CDR2 YSYEKL, per germline. In DNA form, the CDR3 reads TGCGCCAGCAGCACCGTGAAGGCGGGAGGGCGGGGGACCCAGTACTTC. It is translated as CASSTVKAGGRGTQYF.

This clonotype has a count of ten or more. V usage is TRBV7-9 and J usage is TRBJ1-3; no reliable D call. Trimming took off 5 bases at V and 4 bases at J, with 6 bases between the two ends. The germline V gene has CDR1 SEHNR and CDR2 FQNEAQ (reference sequence). There are 12 residues in the CDR3. The CDR3 region is CASSRVGNTIYF. CDR3 coding DNA: TGTGCCAGCAGCCGAGTAGGAAACACCATATATTTT.

This clonotype has only a few counts. This chain joins TRBV19 and TRBJ2-1, with TRBD2 matching 10 bases. V was clipped by 5 bases and J by 3 bases; unmatched bases: 7. CDR1 is LNHDA, CDR2 SQIVND, per germline (reference sequence). CDR3 length equals 16 residues. The CDR3 nucleotides are TGTGCCAGTAGTTGGCGGTTAGCGGGAGGCTACAATGAGCAGTTCTTC. This translates into CASSWRLAGGYNEQFF.

The chain has TRBV6-2 or TRBV6-3 and TRBJ2-1; TRBD2 is a possible D gene (6 bases). Germline CDR1 reads MNHEY; CDR2 reads SVGEGT. Trimming left V 6 bases short and J 12 bases short, with 15 bases between. This CDR3 contains 12 residues. The CDR3 DNA is TGTGCCAGCAGCCAGAGACTAGATGGGCAGTTCTTC. It codes for CASSQRLDGQFF.

This clonotype was seen at least ten times. The chain employs TRBV20-1 and TRBJ2-3; 7 bases are a match to TRBD1. The CDR3 loop spans 15 amino acids. The germline gives CDR1 DFQATT, CDR2 SNEGSKA (reference sequence). J gave up 2 bases and V 4 bases, and 9 bases lay outside the gene matches. The DNA for the CDR3 is TGCAGTGCTACAGGGACAGAAATATCCACAGATACGCAGTATTTT. It encodes CSATGTEISTDTQYF.

The rearrangement links TRBV3-1 to TRBJ2-7; D is undetermined. V shed 3 bases and J shed 0 bases, with 9 bases lying between them. The CDR3 is made up of 14 amino acids. Per germline, CDR1 LGHDT and CDR2 YNNKEL (reference sequence). CDR3 residues: CASSHLRYSYEQYF. For the CDR3, the DNA is TGTGCCAGCAGCCATTTACGGTACTCCTACGAGCAGTACTTC.

The CDR3 spells CSASIRQGIHTEAFF. For the CDR3, the DNA is TGCAGTGCTAGCATTAGACAGGGGATCCACACTGAAGCTTTCTTT. V gene TRBV20-1 combines with J gene TRBJ1-1; 8 bases match TRBD1. This CDR3 comprises 15 residues. The V segment lost 3 bases and the J segment 3 bases; nucleotides outside the gene matches: 9. The germline CDR1 and CDR2 sequences are DFQATT and SNEGSKA (reference sequence).

The chain is built from TRBV29-1 and TRBJ1-1; D remains unclear. The CDR3 totals 11 residues. Per germline, CDR1 SQVTM and CDR2 ANQGSEA. V was shortened by 4 bases and J by 0 bases, with 3 bases between the two germline ends. Here the CDR3 DNA reads TGCAGCGTTGGAATGAACACTGAAGCTTTCTTT. It encodes CSVGMNTEAFF. Full variable domain (remainder filled in from reference TRBV29-1 and TRBJ1-1): SAVISQKPSRDICQRGTSLTIQCQVDSQVTMMFWYRQQPGQSLTLIATANQGSEATYESGFVIDKFPISRPNLTFSTLTVSNMSPEDSSIYLCSVGMNTEAFFGQGTRLTVV.

The chain links TRBV28 to TRBJ1-2; no firm D call. The CDR3 spans 14 residues. Trimming left V 6 bases short and J 0 bases short, with 11 bases between. The germline V gene has CDR1 MDHEN and CDR2 SYDVKM. DNA of the CDR3: TGTGCCAGCAGCTTTCCCGGGACTAACTATGGCTACACCTTC. Its protein is CASSFPGTNYGYTF.

This clonotype was seen once. The CDR3 DNA follows: TGTGCCAGCAGCTTAGAAGGTGCAACCAAAAACATTCAGTACTTC. This encodes CASSLEGATKNIQYF. The chain has TRBV7-2 and TRBJ2-4; no firm D call. Looked up from germline, CDR1 is SGHTA and CDR2 is FQGNSA. This CDR3 spans 15 amino acids. The V end lost 1 base, the J end lost 2 bases, and 9 bases lay between the germline ends.

This clonotype was seen many times. V gene TRBV5-6 combines with J gene TRBJ1-2; D call uncertain. CDR3 size: 12 residues. CDR1 is SGHDT and CDR2 is YYEEEE in the germline V gene. V was cut by 4 bases and J by 5 bases, with 9 bases left in between. CDR3: CASSDFRYGYTF. CDR3 DNA sequence: TGTGCCAGCAGCGACTTCCGATATGGCTACACCTTC.

This clonotype showed up many times. The CDR3 reads CASSQGQGAGGTEAFF. The CDR3 DNA follows: TGTGCCAGCAGTCAAGGACAGGGGGCAGGTGGCACTGAAGCTTTCTTT. The chain couples TRBV12-3 or TRBV12-4 to TRBJ1-1; 11 bases are shared with TRBD1. This CDR3 contains 16 residues. V was clipped by 5 bases and J by 4 bases; unmatched bases: 9.

This clonotype was counted between two and nine times. The chain joins TRBV7-2 to TRBJ2-4; perhaps TRBD2 as D (5 bases). Trimming left V 2 bases short and J 6 bases short, with 17 bases between. CDR1 is SGHTA and CDR2 is FQGNSA in the germline V gene. CDR3 length: 16 residues. DNA of the CDR3: TGTGCCAGCAGCTTATTGACGGCTAGCTTTACAAACATTCAGTACTTC. It specifies CASSLLTASFTNIQYF.

This clonotype has at least ten counts. The chain uses TRBV19 and TRBJ1-5; D gene ambiguous. CDR1 is LNHDA, CDR2 SQIVND, per germline (reference sequence). This CDR3 region has 16 residues. V was shortened by 4 bases and J by 4 bases, with 17 bases between the two germline ends. This CDR3 is CASSTPRRGDNQPQHF. In nucleotides, the CDR3 is TGTGCCAGTAGTACCCCGAGGCGAGGTGATAATCAGCCCCAGCATTTT.

In its sample, this clonotype was seen many times. The chain carries TRBV19 and TRBJ2-1, with 9 bases aligning to TRBD2. Germline CDR1 LNHDA, CDR2 SQIVND (reference sequence). V lost 5 bases and J lost 0; bases outside the gene matches: 2. The CDR3 loop spans 15 amino acids. CDR3 loop: CASSPSGNSYNEQFF. In DNA, the CDR3 is TGTGCCAGTAGTCCTAGCGGGAACTCCTACAATGAGCAGTTCTTC. Full variable domain (outside the CDR3, taken from reference TRBV19 and TRBJ2-1): DGGITQSPKYLFRKEGQNVTLSCEQNLNHDAMYWYRQDPGQGLRLIYYSQIVNDFQKGDIAEGYSVSREKKESFPLTVTSAQKNPTAFYLCASSPSGNSYNEQFFGPGTRLTVL.

Many counts were recorded for this clonotype. The V call is TRBV5-5, the J call TRBJ2-7; D call uncertain. Germline CDR1 reads SGHKS; CDR2 reads YYEKEE (reference sequence). V lost 4 bases and J 7 bases, leaving 9 bases between the germline ends. The CDR3 covers 11 residues. In DNA form, the CDR3 reads TGTGCCAGCAGCCAGATAGTGGAGCAGTACTTC. Translating gives CASSQIVEQYF.

CDR3 sequence: CASSLEQGAINGYTF. CDR3 nucleotides: TGCGCCAGCAGCTTGGAGCAGGGGGCGATAAATGGCTACACCTTC. V and J are TRBV5-1 and TRBJ1-2, with 8 bases that match TRBD1. With 0 bases clipped from V and 6 bases from J, the junction kept 7 bases outside the gene matches. CDR3 length: 15 residues. Germline assignment: CDR1 SGHRS and CDR2 YFSETQ.

The chain is built from TRBV27 and TRBJ1-2; possibly TRBD1 for D (5 bases). The V gene lost 3 bases and the J gene lost 4 bases, with 9 bases spanning the gap. The CDR3 has 13 residues. Germline lookup yields CDR1 MNHEY and CDR2 SMNVEV (reference sequence). In DNA form, the CDR3 reads TGTGCCAGCAGTTTGAGGGGTGGCTATGGCTACACCTTC. Translation: CASSLRGGYGYTF.

This clonotype was seen repeatedly, ten times or more. The genes are TRBV20-1 and TRBJ1-1, with D perhaps matching TRBD1 (5 bases). The CDR3 is 16 residues long. CDR1 is DFQATT and CDR2 is SNEGSKA in the germline V gene (reference sequence). V lost 3 bases, J lost 1 base, and 18 bases lay in between. For the CDR3, the DNA is TGCAGTGCTAGTAGAGGTATGGGGCAGGGGAACACTGAAGCTTTCTTT. This gives the protein CSASRGMGQGNTEAFF.

This clonotype occurred many times. The chain uses TRBV4-1 and TRBJ1-6, with D possibly TRBD1 on 5 matching bases. Per the germline V gene, CDR1 is MGHRA and CDR2 is YSYEKL. The CDR3 contains 14 residues. V lost 3 bases, J lost 9 bases, and 12 bases lay in between. The CDR3, as DNA: TGCGCCAGCAGCCAGAGAGAGGGGTCTTCACCCCTCCACTTT. Translation gives CASSQREGSSPLHF.

This sequence joins TRBV20-1 and TRBJ2-7; TRBD2 matches at 10 bases. This CDR3 contains 14 residues. The trim removed 1 base at V and 4 bases at J, leaving 4 bases unmatched. Germline values: CDR1 DFQATT, CDR2 SNEGSKA (reference sequence). This CDR3 is CSARAPSGRYEQYF. For the CDR3, the DNA is TGCAGTGCTAGAGCCCCTAGCGGGAGATACGAGCAGTACTTC.

In this sample, this clonotype turned up a few times. V gene TRBV20-1 combines with J gene TRBJ2-3, with TRBD2 as a possible D gene (5 bases). With 2 bases removed from V and 2 bases from J, the gap between germline ends came to 11 bases. From germline, CDR1 is DFQATT and CDR2 SNEGSKA (reference sequence). There are 14 residues in the CDR3. CDR3 sequence (DNA): TGCAGTGCTAGATTAGCGCCCGCCACAGATACGCAGTATTTT. It translates to CSARLAPATDTQYF.

This clonotype was seen ten or more times. The J gene is TRBJ2-7, the V gene TRBV7-2; D remains unclear. The ends were cut back, 1 base at V and 1 base at J, with 8 bases in the middle. Germline V gene sequence: CDR1 SGHTA, CDR2 FQGNSA. The CDR3 runs to 14 residues. The CDR3 coding sequence is TGTGCCAGCAGCTTAGTAGGCAGGTCCTACGAGCAGTACTTC. The encoded protein is CASSLVGRSYEQYF.

The genes are TRBV5-6 and TRBJ2-1, with 8 bases matching TRBD1. J gave up 6 bases and V 4 bases, and 12 bases lay outside the gene matches. This CDR3 spans 16 amino acids. The germline V gene encodes CDR1 SGHDT and CDR2 YYEEEE. This chain's CDR3 is CASSAELGQGFNEQFF. Written as DNA, the CDR3 is TGTGCCAGCAGCGCGGAGTTAGGACAGGGATTCAATGAGCAGTTCTTC.

This clonotype was recorded many times. The CDR3 DNA sequence: TGTGCCAGCAGCTCTACCGGCTACGAGCAGTACTTC. Its protein product is CASSSTGYEQYF. The chain recombines TRBV7-2 with TRBJ2-7; D ambiguous. This CDR3 is built from 12 residues. Trimming stripped 4 bases from V and 3 bases from J, with 7 bases between. Germline V gene data show CDR1 as SGHTA and CDR2 as FQGNSA.

This rearrangement joins TRBV7-3 to TRBJ2-3; perhaps TRBD2 as D (5 bases). The V gene lost 5 bases and the J gene lost 2 bases, with 14 bases spanning the gap. Germline V gene lookup returns CDR1 SGHTA and CDR2 FQGTGA. The length of the CDR3 is 15 residues. The CDR3 protein is CASSLEASPTDTQYF. CDR3 DNA sequence: TGTGCCAGCAGCCTGGAGGCTAGCCCCACAGATACGCAGTATTTT.

This clonotype was observed many times. The rearrangement uses TRBV29-1 and TRBJ2-5; no firm D call. V was trimmed by 4 bases and J by 5 bases, leaving 8 bases between them. Germline V gene data show CDR1 as SQVTM and CDR2 as ANQGSEA. CDR3 size: 11 residues. The CDR3 sequence: CSVGVGETQYF. The DNA for the CDR3 is TGCAGCGTTGGAGTGGGGGAGACCCAGTACTTC.

This clonotype was counted ten times or more. The V gene is TRBV10-3, the J gene TRBJ2-1; the D is unclear. V was pared by 7 bases and J by 4 bases, with 5 bases between. This CDR3 contains 11 residues. Germline loops: CDR1 ENHRY, CDR2 SYGVKD. CDR3 DNA sequence: TGTGCCATCATGGATTACAATGAGCAGTTCTTC. Encoded protein: CAIMDYNEQFF.